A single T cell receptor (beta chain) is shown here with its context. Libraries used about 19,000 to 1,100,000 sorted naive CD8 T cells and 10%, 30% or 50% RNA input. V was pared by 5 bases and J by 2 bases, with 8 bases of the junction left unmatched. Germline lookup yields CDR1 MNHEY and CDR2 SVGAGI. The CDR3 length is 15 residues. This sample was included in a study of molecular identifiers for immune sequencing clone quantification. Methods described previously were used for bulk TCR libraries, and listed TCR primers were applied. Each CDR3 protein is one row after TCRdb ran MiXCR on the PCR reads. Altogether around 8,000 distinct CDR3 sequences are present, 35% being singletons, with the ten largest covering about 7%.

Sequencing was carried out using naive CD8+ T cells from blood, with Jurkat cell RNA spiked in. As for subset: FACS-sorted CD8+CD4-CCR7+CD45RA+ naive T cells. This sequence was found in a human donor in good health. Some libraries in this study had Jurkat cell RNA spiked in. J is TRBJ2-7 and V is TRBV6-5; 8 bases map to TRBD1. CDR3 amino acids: CASSDDQGATYEQYF. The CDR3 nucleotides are TGTGCCAGCAGTGACGACCAGGGGGCAACCTACGAGCAGTACTTC.